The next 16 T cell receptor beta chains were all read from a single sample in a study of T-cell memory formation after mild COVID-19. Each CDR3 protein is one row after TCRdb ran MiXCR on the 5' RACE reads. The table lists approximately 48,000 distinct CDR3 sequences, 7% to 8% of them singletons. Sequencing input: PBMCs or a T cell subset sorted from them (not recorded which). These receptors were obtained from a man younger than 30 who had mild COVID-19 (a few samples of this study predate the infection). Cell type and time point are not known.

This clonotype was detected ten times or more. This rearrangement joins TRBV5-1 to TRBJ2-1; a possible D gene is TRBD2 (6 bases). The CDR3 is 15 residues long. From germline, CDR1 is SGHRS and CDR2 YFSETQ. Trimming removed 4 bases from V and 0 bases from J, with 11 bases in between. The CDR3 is CASSRGGSSYNEQFF. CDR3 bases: TGCGCCAGCAGCCGTGGGGGGAGCTCCTACAATGAGCAGTTCTTC.

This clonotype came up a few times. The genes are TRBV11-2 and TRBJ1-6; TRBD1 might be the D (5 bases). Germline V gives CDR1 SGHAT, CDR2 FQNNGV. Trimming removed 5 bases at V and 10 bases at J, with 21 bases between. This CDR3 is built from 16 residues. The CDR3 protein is CASSPLGRGESSPLHF. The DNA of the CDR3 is TGTGCCAGCAGCCCTTTGGGGAGGGGAGAGTCGTCACCCCTCCACTTT.

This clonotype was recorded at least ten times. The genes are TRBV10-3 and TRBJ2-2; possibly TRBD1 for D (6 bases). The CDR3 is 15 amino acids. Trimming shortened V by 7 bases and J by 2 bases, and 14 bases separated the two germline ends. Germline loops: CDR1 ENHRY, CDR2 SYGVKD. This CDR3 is CAINGGQPNTGELFF. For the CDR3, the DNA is TGTGCCATCAACGGAGGACAGCCAAACACCGGGGAGCTGTTTTTT.

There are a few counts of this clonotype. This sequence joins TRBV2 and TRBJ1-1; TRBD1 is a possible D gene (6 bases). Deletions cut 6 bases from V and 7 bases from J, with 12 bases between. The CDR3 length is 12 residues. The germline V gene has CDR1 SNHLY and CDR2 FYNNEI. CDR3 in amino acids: CASRRTAIEAFF. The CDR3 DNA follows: TGTGCCAGCAGACGGACAGCAATTGAAGCTTTCTTT.

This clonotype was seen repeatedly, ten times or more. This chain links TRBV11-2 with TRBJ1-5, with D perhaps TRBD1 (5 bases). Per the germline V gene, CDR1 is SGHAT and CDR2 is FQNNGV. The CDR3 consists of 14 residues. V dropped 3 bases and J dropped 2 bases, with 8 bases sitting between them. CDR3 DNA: TGTGCCAGCAGCTTTCAGGGCGGCAATCAGCCCCAGCATTTT. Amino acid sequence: CASSFQGGNQPQHF.

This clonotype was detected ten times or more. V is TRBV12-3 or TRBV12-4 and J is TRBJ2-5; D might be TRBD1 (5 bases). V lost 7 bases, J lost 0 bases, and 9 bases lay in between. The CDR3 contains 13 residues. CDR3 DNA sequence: TGTGCCAGCACCAGACAGAACCAAGAGACCCAGTACTTC. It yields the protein CASTRQNQETQYF.

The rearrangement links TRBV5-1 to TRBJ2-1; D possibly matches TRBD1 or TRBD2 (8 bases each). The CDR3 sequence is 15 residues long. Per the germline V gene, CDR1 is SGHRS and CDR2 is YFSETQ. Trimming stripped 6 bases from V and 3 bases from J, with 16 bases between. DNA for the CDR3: TGCGCCAGCACAACGGGGGGGACAGGCTACAATGAGCAGTTCTTC. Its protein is CASTTGGTGYNEQFF.

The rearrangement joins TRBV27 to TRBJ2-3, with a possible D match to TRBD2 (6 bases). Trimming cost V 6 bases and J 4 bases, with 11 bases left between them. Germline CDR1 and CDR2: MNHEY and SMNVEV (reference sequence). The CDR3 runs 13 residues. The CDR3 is CASRSGWPDTQYF. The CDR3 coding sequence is TGTGCCAGCAGGAGCGGGTGGCCAGATACGCAGTATTTT.

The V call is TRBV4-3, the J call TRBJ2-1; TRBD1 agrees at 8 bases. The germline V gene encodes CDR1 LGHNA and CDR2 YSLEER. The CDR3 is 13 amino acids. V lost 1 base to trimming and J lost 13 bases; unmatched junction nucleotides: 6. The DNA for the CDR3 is TGCGCCAGCAGCCAAGGGGCAGGGGGCGCCCAGTTCTTC. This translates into CASSQGAGGAQFF.

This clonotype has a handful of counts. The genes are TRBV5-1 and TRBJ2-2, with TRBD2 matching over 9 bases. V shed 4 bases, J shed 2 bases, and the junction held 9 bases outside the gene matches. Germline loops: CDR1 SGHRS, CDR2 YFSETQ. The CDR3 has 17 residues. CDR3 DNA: TGCGCCAGCAGCATGTCTAGCGGGGCGATAAACACCGGGGAGCTGTTTTTT. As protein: CASSMSSGAINTGELFF.

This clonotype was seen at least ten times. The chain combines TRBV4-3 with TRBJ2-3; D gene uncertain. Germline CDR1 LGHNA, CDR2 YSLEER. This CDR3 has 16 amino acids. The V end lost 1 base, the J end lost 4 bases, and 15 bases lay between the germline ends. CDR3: CASSQVFSGNSDTQYF. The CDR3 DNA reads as TGCGCCAGCAGCCAAGTCTTCAGTGGTAACTCAGATACGCAGTATTTT.

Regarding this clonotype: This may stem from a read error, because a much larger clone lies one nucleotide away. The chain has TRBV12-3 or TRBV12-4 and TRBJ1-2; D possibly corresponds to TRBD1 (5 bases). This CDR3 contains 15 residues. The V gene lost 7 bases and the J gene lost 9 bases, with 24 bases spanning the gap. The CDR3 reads CASILSGRVGDSYTF. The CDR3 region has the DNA TGTGCCAGCATTTTGTCGGGCAGGGTGGGCGACAGCTACACCTTC.

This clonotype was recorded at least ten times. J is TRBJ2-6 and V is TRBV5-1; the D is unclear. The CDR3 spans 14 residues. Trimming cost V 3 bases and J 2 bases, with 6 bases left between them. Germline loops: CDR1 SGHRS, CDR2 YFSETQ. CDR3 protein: CASSSDPGANVLTF. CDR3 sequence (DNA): TGCGCCAGCAGCTCAGATCCTGGGGCCAACGTCCTGACTTTC. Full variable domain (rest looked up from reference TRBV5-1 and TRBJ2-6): KAGVTQTPRYLIKTRGQQVTLSCSPISGHRSVSWYQQTPGQGLQFLFEYFSETQRNKGNFPGRFSGRQFSNSRSEMNVSTLELGDSALYLCASSSDPGANVLTFGAGSRLTVL.

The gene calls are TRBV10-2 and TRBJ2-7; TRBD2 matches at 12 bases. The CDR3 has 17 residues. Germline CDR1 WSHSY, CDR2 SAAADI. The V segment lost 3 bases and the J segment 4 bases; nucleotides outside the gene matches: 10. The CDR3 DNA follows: TGCGCCAGCAGTGAAGGGCCGGGACTAGCGGGTTATTACGAGCAGTACGTC. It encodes CASSEGPGLAGYYEQYV.

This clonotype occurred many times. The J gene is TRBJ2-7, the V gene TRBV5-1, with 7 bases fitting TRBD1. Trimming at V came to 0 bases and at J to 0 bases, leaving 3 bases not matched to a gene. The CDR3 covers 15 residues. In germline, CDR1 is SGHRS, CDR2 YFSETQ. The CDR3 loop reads CASSLGDSHSYEQYF. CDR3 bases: TGCGCCAGCAGCTTGGGGGACAGCCACTCCTACGAGCAGTACTTC.

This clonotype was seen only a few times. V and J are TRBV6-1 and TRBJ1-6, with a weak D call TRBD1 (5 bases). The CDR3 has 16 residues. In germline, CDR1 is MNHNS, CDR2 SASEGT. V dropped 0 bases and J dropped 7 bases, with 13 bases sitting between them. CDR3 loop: CASSEAQGLGNSPLHF. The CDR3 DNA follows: TGTGCCAGCAGTGAAGCGCAGGGATTGGGCAATTCACCCCTCCACTTT.